This T cell receptor beta chain appears in the sequencing data of a study of shared clonotypes between healthy human individuals. On the study more broadly: CD4 naive and CD4 memory each took three plates per donor, while CD8 naive took two and CD8 memory one. Study-level results: Around 5% was the fraction of naive CD4 clonotypes found shared across a few donors.

About this clone itself: Its antigen is still unknown.

Using immunoSEQ multiplex PCR, the repertoire was profiled, and TCRdb retains in-frame clones only, with some absent. The sample has around 1.6 million clones; under 99% are singletons. The V and J ends lost 7 bases and 0 bases, in that order; junction bases with no gene match: 6. CDR1 and CDR2 from the germline V gene are MNHNS and SASEGT. The CDR3 is made up of 15 amino acids. Specimen: naive CD4+ T cells sorted from blood. Subset indicated: CD45RA+ positively selected. This clonotype originated in a man aged 25 to 45 in good health. This sequence joins TRBV6-1 and TRBJ1-5, with 7 bases aligning to TRBD1. CDR3 coding DNA: TGTGCCAGCACAAACTACAGGGGTAGCAATCAGCCCCAGCATTTT. The encoded protein is CASTNYRGSNQPQHF.